This T cell receptor (beta chain) was sequenced for a study of response to subunit inactivated influenza vaccine. General observations from the study: Each seasonal flu vaccination may recruit only limited new T cells, authors suggested.

This clonotype was counted only a few times. Its antigen is unidentified. MiXCR, applied by TCRdb to the RT-PCR reads, yields one record per CDR3 protein. The sample contains 500,000 to 550,000 distinct CDR3 sequences, under 9% of which appear only once. Trimming took 3 bases from V and 5 from J, leaving 20 bases between them. Germline CDR1 SGHAT, CDR2 FQNNGV. There are 16 residues in the CDR3. The sequence was collected from a man between 50 and 69 years old who received an inactivated influenza vaccine. The sample consisted of PBMCs from blood, taken less than 30 months after vaccination. The chain carries TRBV11-2 and TRBJ2-7; D might be TRBD2 (6 bases). The CDR3 here is CASSLFPGGLEDEQYF. DNA of the CDR3: TGTGCCAGCAGCTTGTTTCCCGGGGGATTGGAAGACGAGCAGTACTTC.